These 32 T cell receptor beta chains came from one sample sequenced in a study of T cell clones after liver transplantation. The data were produced by immunoSEQ multiplex PCR, yet TCRdb's version contains in-frame clones alone and is incomplete. Among approximately 75,000 clones listed, 80% were seen once. Here the sequenced sample was CD4+ T cells from blood, taken 12 months after liver transplant. These receptor sequences come from a human patient who received a liver transplant. A share of the T cells may be of graft donor origin.

This clone was counted a single time. The chain couples TRBV11-3 to TRBJ1-1; 7 bases agree with TRBD1. The CDR3 consists of 13 residues. The V gene's germline CDR1 is SGHNT and CDR2 YENEEA. V dropped 3 bases and J dropped 11; count of bases not matched to a gene: 9. The CDR3, as DNA: TGTGCCAGCAGCTTCACACGAACAGGGGTCGCTTTCTTT. It translates to CASSFTRTGVAFF.

This chain uses TRBV10-1 with TRBJ2-1, with 9 bases lining up with TRBD1. CDR3 length equals 16 residues. CDR1 is WNHNN and CDR2 is SYGVQD in the germline V gene (reference sequence). With V trimmed by 3 bases and J by 3 bases, 6 bases remained unmatched. The CDR3 is CASSDEVTGGYNEQFF. The CDR3, as DNA: TGCGCCAGCAGTGATGAAGTGACAGGGGGCTACAATGAGCAGTTCTTC.

This chain links TRBV5-6 with TRBJ2-5; tentatively, D is TRBD2 (6 bases). Germline CDR1 reads SGHDT; CDR2 reads YYEEEE. V was clipped by 0 bases and J by 4 bases, with 16 bases between them. CDR3 length: 16 amino acids. As DNA, the CDR3 is TGTGCCAGCAGCTTGGAAGGTTTTCGGGGGTCAGAGACCCAGTACTTC. Amino acid sequence: CASSLEGFRGSETQYF.

The J gene is TRBJ1-5, the V gene TRBV6-5; 9 bases are shared with TRBD1. The V gene end was trimmed by 10 bases and the J gene end by 3 bases; junction bases not matched to a gene: 10. The CDR3 is 15 amino acids. CDR1 is MNHEY, CDR2 SVGAGI, per germline. DNA for the CDR3: TGTGCCAACTACAGGGGGCGCAAGAACAATCAGCCCCAGCATTTT. Its translation is CANYRGRKNNQPQHF.

This clone was found once. The chain joins TRBV5-1 to TRBJ2-3; tentatively, D is TRBD2 (6 bases). V lost 0 bases to trimming and J lost 5 bases, with 10 bases between them. This CDR3 has 14 residues. The germline V gene has CDR1 SGHRS and CDR2 YFSETQ. The CDR3 here is CASSLGTGEDTQYF. CDR3 DNA: TGCGCCAGCAGCTTGGGGACGGGGGAAGATACGCAGTATTTT.

In DNA form, the CDR3 reads TGTGCCAGCAGTTCGGCTCAGGGGGCCGTTAATGAAAAACTGTTTTTT. Amino acid sequence: CASSSAQGAVNEKLFF. The chain uses TRBV6-6 and TRBJ1-4; 8 nucleotides match TRBD1. The germline CDR1 and CDR2 sequences are MNHNY and SVGAGI (reference sequence). This CDR3 has 16 residues. V shed 4 bases and J 4 bases; nucleotides not matched to a gene: 8.

This chain uses TRBV7-6 with TRBJ2-2; TRBD1 matches at 7 bases. Germline V gene sequence: CDR1 SGHVS, CDR2 FNYEAQ. The CDR3 is 16 amino acids. The J segment lost 2 bases and the V segment lost 5 bases, leaving 8 bases of the junction unmatched. The CDR3, as DNA: TGTGCCAGCAGCGTAGACGGACAGGCAAACACCGGGGAGCTGTTTTTT. It translates to CASSVDGQANTGELFF.

About this clone: Other DNA sequences of this sample code for an identical CDR3. V and J are TRBV18 and TRBJ1-1; the D is unclear. V was shortened by 1 base and J by 1 base, with 4 bases between the two germline ends. Germline CDR1 reads KGHSH; CDR2 reads LQKENI. The CDR3 totals 13 residues. CDR3 amino acids: CASSPLENTEAFF. In nucleotides, the CDR3 is TGTGCCAGCTCACCACTAGAGAACACTGAAGCTTTCTTT.

The chain combines TRBV7-2 with TRBJ2-2; 7 positions agree with TRBD1. This CDR3 contains 14 residues. The V gene end was trimmed by 5 bases and the J gene end by 5 bases; junction bases not matched to a gene: 5. Per the germline V gene, CDR1 is SGHTA and CDR2 is FQGNSA. CDR3 amino acids: CASSPGGATGELFF. CDR3 nucleotide sequence: TGTGCCAGCAGCCCAGGGGGAGCGACCGGGGAGCTGTTTTTT.

The rearrangement uses TRBV7-9 and TRBJ2-2; 8 bases are shared with TRBD2. V was pared by 5 bases and J by 0 bases, with 8 bases of the junction left unmatched. This CDR3 is 17 amino acids long. Germline CDR1 is SEHNR and CDR2 is FQNEAQ (reference sequence). CDR3 protein: CASSHTQGLANTGELFF. CDR3 nucleotides: TGTGCCAGCAGCCATACACAGGGACTAGCGAACACCGGGGAGCTGTTTTTT.

The chain recombines TRBV5-4 with TRBJ2-5; D remains unclear. CDR3 length equals 17 residues. Between the trimmed V and J ends, which lost 1 base and 2 bases, there was a span of 18 bases. Germline assignment: CDR1 SGHNT and CDR2 YYREEE (reference sequence). In DNA, the CDR3 is TGTGCCAGCAGCTTGAAATGGCAGATGAGCCAACAAGAGACCCAGTACTTC. Amino acid sequence: CASSLKWQMSQQETQYF.

The chain recombines TRBV29-1 with TRBJ2-3; 9 nucleotides line up with TRBD2. In germline, CDR1 is SQVTM, CDR2 ANQGSEA. The V gene end was trimmed by 2 bases and the J gene end by 4 bases; junction bases not matched to a gene: 4. CDR3 size: 14 residues. CDR3 sequence reads: CSVEPIAGADTQYF. CDR3 nucleotide sequence: TGCAGCGTTGAACCTATAGCGGGAGCAGATACGCAGTATTTT.

V usage is TRBV11-3 and J usage is TRBJ2-6, with D perhaps matching TRBD1 or TRBD2 (5 bases each). Germline-derived CDR1 and CDR2 are SGHNT and YENEEA. This CDR3 comprises 18 residues. V was cut by 5 bases and J by 1 base, with 18 bases left in between. CDR3 amino acids: CASSPGGGRGSGANVLTF. For the CDR3, the DNA is TGTGCCAGCAGCCCCGGTGGGGGAAGGGGATCTGGGGCCAACGTCCTGACTTTC.

This rearrangement joins TRBV18 to TRBJ1-2, with 7 nucleotides matching TRBD1. After removal of 1 base from V and 0 bases from J, the junction contained 11 bases not matched to a gene. CDR1 is KGHSH, CDR2 LQKENI, per germline. This CDR3 contains 18 residues. Here the CDR3 DNA reads TGTGCCAGCTCACCACTACCGGGACAGACAGGTTCTAACTATGGCTACACCTTC. It is translated as CASSPLPGQTGSNYGYTF.

This clone appeared once. The chain joins TRBV5-1 to TRBJ2-5; D possibly matches TRBD1 or TRBD2 (5 bases each). The germline V gene has CDR1 SGHRS and CDR2 YFSETQ. The CDR3 loop spans 14 amino acids. V lost 3 bases and J lost 4, with 13 bases in between. This CDR3 reads CASSSGPRGETQYF. The DNA of the CDR3 is TGCGCCAGCAGCTCGGGACCCCGAGGAGAGACCCAGTACTTC. The variable domain in full, completed from reference TRBV5-1 and TRBJ2-5, reads KAGVTQTPRYLIKTRGQQVTLSCSPISGHRSVSWYQQTPGQGLQFLFEYFSETQRNKGNFPGRFSGRQFSNSRSEMNVSTLELGDSALYLCASSSGPRGETQYFGPGTRLLVL.

The chain has TRBV7-2 and TRBJ1-5; possibly TRBD1 for D (5 bases). Trimming removed 0 bases at V and 1 base at J, with 13 bases between. Germline assignment: CDR1 SGHTA and CDR2 FQGNSA. This CDR3 is 17 amino acids long. CDR3 sequence: CASSLAERGGSNQPQHF. The CDR3 DNA sequence: TGTGCCAGCAGCTTAGCTGAAAGGGGAGGAAGCAATCAGCCCCAGCATTTT.

There are a few counts of this clone. The J gene is TRBJ1-2, the V gene TRBV28, with 8 bases lining up with TRBD1. This CDR3 is built from 13 residues. V shed 5 bases and J 7 bases; nucleotides not matched to a gene: 6. From germline, CDR1 is MDHEN and CDR2 SYDVKM. Here the CDR3 reads CASSLPDRGGYTF. CDR3 bases: TGTGCCAGCAGTCTCCCTGACAGGGGTGGCTACACCTTC.

The V and J genes are TRBV5-4 and TRBJ2-1, with 7 bases aligning to TRBD2. The germline gives CDR1 SGHNT, CDR2 YYREEE (reference sequence). The CDR3 is 14 amino acids. V lost 5 bases and J lost 14; bases outside the gene matches: 16. CDR3: CASRRLAELKAEFF. CDR3 DNA sequence: TGTGCCAGCAGAAGGCTAGCGGAGCTAAAGGCGGAGTTCTTC.

This chain uses TRBV30 with TRBJ1-3; no clear D. V lost 0 bases, J lost 0 bases, and 18 bases lay in between. The CDR3 loop spans 18 amino acids. Per germline, CDR1 GTSNPN and CDR2 SVGIG (reference sequence). As DNA, the CDR3 is TGTGCCTGGAGTGTTGTAGTGGTTAGTCTGAACTCTGGAAACACCATATATTTT. It specifies CAWSVVVVSLNSGNTIYF.

The rearrangement uses TRBV5-1 and TRBJ1-4; D ambiguous. This CDR3 is 14 amino acids long. Germline-derived CDR1 and CDR2 are SGHRS and YFSETQ. V shed 0 bases and J shed 3 bases, with 6 bases lying between them. The CDR3 DNA is TGCGCCAGCAGCTTGGGTCAGTCTAATGAAAAACTGTTTTTT. Translated: CASSLGQSNEKLFF.

V usage is TRBV28 and J usage is TRBJ1-2; D call uncertain. Trimming removed 10 bases from V and 0 bases from J, with 9 bases in between. This CDR3 has 12 residues. Per the germline V gene, CDR1 is MDHEN and CDR2 is SYDVKM. The CDR3 loop is CATRDSNYGYTF. The DNA for the CDR3 is TGTGCCACTCGGGATTCTAACTATGGCTACACCTTC.

The rearrangement uses TRBV18 and TRBJ2-2; 10 positions match TRBD2. The CDR3 is 17 residues long. Germline lookup yields CDR1 KGHSH and CDR2 LQKENI. The V segment lost 6 bases and the J segment 1 base; nucleotides outside the gene matches: 8. For the CDR3, the DNA is TGTGCCAGCTCGCGCTCCGGACTAGCGGTGAACACCGGGGAGCTGTTTTTT. Protein: CASSRSGLAVNTGELFF.

The chain carries TRBV4-1 and TRBJ1-2, with 7 bases matching TRBD1. The V and J ends lost 3 bases and 4 bases, in that order; junction bases with no gene match: 14. The CDR3 runs to 17 residues. The V gene's germline CDR1 is MGHRA and CDR2 YSYEKL. The CDR3 sequence: CASSQESNRGKAYGYTF. Written as DNA, the CDR3 is TGCGCCAGCAGCCAGGAGTCGAACAGGGGTAAGGCCTATGGCTACACCTTC.

The chain is built from TRBV9 and TRBJ2-1; D gene unclear. Trimming took 4 bases from V and 2 from J, leaving 7 bases between them. The CDR3 has 13 residues. Germline-derived CDR1 and CDR2 are SGDLS and YYNGEE. The CDR3 loop is CASSPRAYNEQFF. The CDR3 nucleotides read TGTGCCAGCAGCCCCCGGGCCTACAATGAGCAGTTCTTC. The full variable domain, completed using reference TRBV9 and TRBJ2-1, is DSGVTQTPKHLITATGQRVTLRCSPRSGDLSVYWYQQSLDQGLQFLIQYYNGEERAKGNILERFSAQQFPDLHSELNLSSLELGDSALYFCASSPRAYNEQFFGPGTRLTVL.

The rearrangement uses TRBV9 and TRBJ1-2; D gene unclear. CDR3 length equals 12 residues. V was pared by 6 bases and J by 5 bases, with 11 bases between. Looked up from germline, CDR1 is SGDLS and CDR2 is YYNGEE. CDR3 nucleotide sequence: TGTGCCAGCACCGCCGTCCGGTATGGCTACACCTTC. Translation gives CASTAVRYGYTF. Drawing the rest from reference TRBV9 and TRBJ1-2, the complete variable domain is DSGVTQTPKHLITATGQRVTLRCSPRSGDLSVYWYQQSLDQGLQFLIQYYNGEERAKGNILERFSAQQFPDLHSELNLSSLELGDSALYFCASTAVRYGYTFGSGTRLTVV.

The rearrangement links TRBV21-1 to TRBJ1-4. TRBV21-1 is reported as a pseudogene. The CDR3 is 15 amino acids. CDR3 DNA: TGTGCCAGCAGCAAAATAACTGCAACTAATGAAAAACTGTTTTTT. Protein: CASSKITATNEKLFF.

The genes are TRBV5-4 and TRBJ2-7, with 7 positions matching TRBD2. The CDR3 runs 16 residues. In germline, CDR1 is SGHNT, CDR2 YYREEE (reference sequence). V dropped 4 bases and J dropped 0; count of bases not matched to a gene: 10. The CDR3 reads CASSVRSSGDSYEQYF. In DNA form, the CDR3 reads TGTGCCAGCAGCGTACGATCTAGCGGAGACTCCTACGAGCAGTACTTC.

The chain joins TRBV5-1 to TRBJ1-1, with D maybe TRBD1 (5 bases). Trimming pared 3 bases from V and 2 bases from J, leaving 11 bases between. Germline-derived CDR1 and CDR2 are SGHRS and YFSETQ. The CDR3 consists of 14 residues. The CDR3 bases are TGCGCCAGCAGCTGGGGGAGCGGTAACACTGAAGCTTTCTTT. Its protein is CASSWGSGNTEAFF.

The chain uses TRBV18 and TRBJ2-7, with TRBD2 matching 8 bases. The length of the CDR3 is 15 residues. Germline V gives CDR1 KGHSH, CDR2 LQKENI. With V trimmed by 3 bases and J by 2 bases, 6 bases remained unmatched. The CDR3 DNA is TGTGCCAGCTCACCGGCCAGCGGGAGTACCTACGAGCAGTACTTC. The encoded protein is CASSPASGSTYEQYF.

The chain uses TRBV9 and TRBJ2-2, with TRBD1 as a possible D gene (6 bases). This CDR3 spans 14 amino acids. V lost 2 bases and J 4 bases, leaving 9 bases between the germline ends. Germline CDR1 is SGDLS and CDR2 is YYNGEE. In nucleotides, the CDR3 is TGTGCCAGCAGCGTGACAGGCACCACCGGGGAGCTGTTTTTT. It specifies CASSVTGTTGELFF.

The V and J genes are TRBV2 and TRBJ1-1, with D unclear. This CDR3 spans 15 amino acids. CDR1 is SNHLY and CDR2 is FYNNEI in the germline V gene. The V and J ends lost 4 bases and 5 bases respectively, with 17 bases between them. In DNA, the CDR3 is TGTGCCAGCAGTGGGAGTGAGTGGTCCGGGACTGAAGCTTTCTTT. Translated, it gives CASSGSEWSGTEAFF.

The chain employs TRBV5-1 and TRBJ2-5, with TRBD1 matching 10 bases. V lost 2 bases, J lost 3 bases, and 4 bases stayed unmatched. The germline CDR1 and CDR2 sequences are SGHRS and YFSETQ. This CDR3 has 15 residues. The CDR3 DNA is TGCGCCAGCAGCTTAACCGGGACAGGGGAAGAGACCCAGTACTTC. Translated: CASSLTGTGEETQYF.